Listed here are 30 T cell receptor beta chains from one sample, sequenced in a study of naive and memory T cell subsets. Both TRBC1 and TRBC2 were covered by a beta constant-region primer of two equimolar oligonucleotides. Nested alpha and beta constant-region primers with the SP2 primer drove four PCR rounds on ligated cDNA. TCRdb recomputed calls from the UMI-ligation and nested PCR reads with MiXCR, one row per CDR3 protein. The table has about 23,000 distinct CDR3 sequences, more than 7% seen once. Sequences were obtained from central memory CD8+ T cells from blood. These receptors were taken from a human donor in good health.

By sample fraction, this clonotype is medium-sized. The genes are TRBV6-1 and TRBJ2-2, with TRBD2 matching over 13 bases. Germline V gene sequence: CDR1 MNHNS, CDR2 SASEGT. The ends lost 8 bases at V and 3 bases at J; junction bases unmatched: 6. CDR3 length: 16 amino acids. The CDR3 DNA reads TGTGCCAGCGGCGGGACTAGCGGGATAGACACCGGGGAGCTGTTTTTT. This translates into CASGGTSGIDTGELFF.

There are many counts of this clonotype. The chain uses TRBV6-6 and TRBJ1-5, with TRBD1 matching 9 bases. Trimming removed 6 bases from V and 5 bases from J; junction bases left unmatched: 8. Germline V gene data show CDR1 as MNHNY and CDR2 as SVGAGI (reference sequence). CDR3 length equals 15 residues. The CDR3 loop reads CASRPHDRGYQPQHF. The CDR3 DNA follows: TGTGCCAGCAGACCCCACGACAGGGGGTATCAGCCCCAGCATTTT.

This clonotype was recorded many times. V usage is TRBV20-1 and J usage is TRBJ2-3; 7 nucleotides line up with TRBD1. V dropped 5 bases and J dropped 1; count of bases not matched to a gene: 9. This CDR3 is built from 15 residues. Germline V gives CDR1 DFQATT, CDR2 SNEGSKA (reference sequence). CDR3 residues: CSAPDPTGRTDTQYF. The CDR3 DNA follows: TGCAGTGCTCCTGATCCGACAGGGCGCACAGATACGCAGTATTTT.

In this sample, this clonotype turned up many times. The rearrangement joins TRBV20-1 to TRBJ2-7; TRBD2 agrees at 10 bases. CDR3 length: 13 residues. Germline CDR1 reads DFQATT; CDR2 reads SNEGSKA (reference sequence). V lost 8 bases to trimming and J lost 2 bases; unmatched junction nucleotides: 6. The DNA for the CDR3 is TGCAGTTCCCTAGCGGGAGACGCCTACGAGCAGTACTTC. Protein: CSSLAGDAYEQYF.

This chain joins TRBV27 and TRBJ2-7, with D maybe TRBD1 (5 bases). CDR3 size: 14 residues. The V end was cut by 5 bases, the J end by 0 bases, with 11 bases between. Germline loops: CDR1 MNHEY, CDR2 SMNVEV (reference sequence). CDR3 amino acids: CASSPRDSSYEQYF. As DNA, the CDR3 is TGTGCCAGCAGTCCAAGAGACAGCTCCTACGAGCAGTACTTC.

This clonotype was found many times. The V gene is TRBV6-5, the J gene TRBJ1-1; 7 bases are shared with TRBD1. This CDR3 contains 14 residues. Trimming at V came to 2 bases and at J to 4 bases, leaving 4 bases not matched to a gene. Germline loops: CDR1 MNHEY, CDR2 SVGAGI. As DNA, the CDR3 is TGTGCCAGCAGTTACGGGACAGCTCCCACTGAAGCTTTCTTT. Its translation is CASSYGTAPTEAFF.

This sequence joins TRBV20-1 and TRBJ2-3; D unclear. V was shortened by 2 bases and J by 5 bases, with 17 bases between the two germline ends. This CDR3 is 15 amino acids long. The germline V gene encodes CDR1 DFQATT and CDR2 SNEGSKA (reference sequence). The CDR3 nucleotides are TGCAGTGCTAGAATGTCCCTAGTCTGGGGAGATACGCAGTATTTT. Amino acids: CSARMSLVWGDTQYF.

This chain connects TRBV7-8 to TRBJ1-5, with TRBD1 as a possible D gene (5 bases). CDR1 SGHVS and CDR2 FQNEAQ come from the germline V gene. CDR3 length: 14 residues. V lost 6 bases, J lost 6 bases, and 15 bases lay in between. This CDR3 reads CASRLRGVGQPQHF. CDR3 in DNA: TGTGCCAGCAGATTAAGGGGAGTAGGTCAGCCCCAGCATTTT.

This clonotype appeared a single time. One junction end does not reproduce the germline sequence, and a read error may be involved. The rearrangement joins TRBV9 to TRBJ2-4; 7 positions match TRBD1. The CDR3 has 14 amino acids. From germline, CDR1 is SGDLS and CDR2 YYNGEE. CDR3 nucleotides: TGTGCCAGCAGCGAGGGGGACAGTAAAAACATTCGGTACTTC. It translates to CASSEGDSKNIRYF.

The CDR3 protein is CSASSSQRQYNEQFF. The CDR3 DNA sequence: TGCAGTGCTAGTTCAAGTCAACGACAATACAATGAGCAGTTCTTC. The J gene is TRBJ2-1, the V gene TRBV20-1; D not resolved. CDR1 and CDR2 from the germline V gene are DFQATT and SNEGSKA (reference sequence). The CDR3 contains 15 residues. The ends were cut back, 3 bases at V and 4 bases at J, with 16 bases in the middle.

In this sample, this clonotype turned up a few times. The V and J genes are TRBV28 and TRBJ2-3, with TRBD2 matching 10 bases. V gave up 5 bases and J gave up 4 bases; unmatched junction bases: 12. Germline values: CDR1 MDHEN, CDR2 SYDVKM. The CDR3 has 17 amino acids. CDR3 protein: CASSTPDSGRNPDTQYF. As DNA, the CDR3 is TGTGCCAGCAGTACCCCCGATAGCGGGAGGAACCCAGATACGCAGTATTTT.

This clonotype was counted at least ten times. The rearrangement uses TRBV12-3 or TRBV12-4 and TRBJ2-6, with D maybe TRBD2 (7 bases). CDR3 length: 17 amino acids. Trimming removed 2 bases from V and 2 bases from J, with 13 bases in between. CDR3 sequence (DNA): TGTGCCAGCAGTTTAAAGGGGGGGCTGACTGGGGCCAACGTCCTGACTTTC. Protein sequence: CASSLKGGLTGANVLTF.

This clonotype was counted only a few times. The chain couples TRBV30 to TRBJ2-3, with TRBD1 matching over 11 bases. Germline CDR1 GTSNPN, CDR2 SVGIG (reference sequence). This CDR3 is built from 14 residues. Trimming cost V 2 bases and J 4 bases; bases outside gene matches: 2. The CDR3 DNA sequence: TGTGCCTGGAGTTGGACAGGGGGCGCAGATACGCAGTATTTT. This codes for CAWSWTGGADTQYF. The complete variable domain, with remaining parts taken from reference TRBV30 and TRBJ2-3, reads SQTIHQWPATLVQPVGSPLSLECTVEGTSNPNLYWYRQAAGRGLQLLFYSVGIGQISSEVPQNLSASRPQDRQFILSSKKLLLSDSGFYLCAWSWTGGADTQYFGPGTRLTVL.

The chain joins TRBV12-3 or TRBV12-4 to TRBJ1-6; TRBD1 aligns across 9 bases. Unmatched junction bases numbered 17, after V lost 5 bases and J lost 15 bases. The length of the CDR3 is 16 residues. The CDR3 DNA reads TGTGCCAGCAGTGCCTTCGACCGGGACAGGGAAATTCGCCTCCACTTT. The encoded protein is CASSAFDRDREIRLHF.

This clonotype is large (0.1 to 1%). The chain links TRBV6-4 to TRBJ2-2, with D possibly being TRBD2 (6 bases). V was shortened by 8 bases and J by 10 bases, with 23 bases between the two germline ends. Germline V gives CDR1 MRHNA, CDR2 SNTAGT. The CDR3 is 15 amino acids. The CDR3 is CASAPSGGSHTELFF. The CDR3 region has the DNA TGTGCCAGCGCACCGTCAGGAGGGAGCCACACGGAGCTGTTTTTT.

At least ten counts were recorded for this clonotype. This chain uses TRBV5-1 with TRBJ2-1; D gene uncertain. Germline loops: CDR1 SGHRS, CDR2 YFSETQ. The V end lost 3 bases, the J end lost 7 bases, and 17 bases lay between the germline ends. The CDR3 totals 15 residues. The CDR3 is CASSSFSPFWNEQFF. The CDR3 DNA sequence: TGCGCCAGCAGCTCTTTTAGCCCGTTTTGGAATGAGCAGTTCTTC.

The rearrangement joins TRBV21-1 to TRBJ2-7; TRBD1, the table's D call, was not compared with the DNA. TRBV21-1 is a listed pseudogene. The CDR3 loop spans 14 amino acids. CDR3 DNA: TGTGCCAGCAGCAGGGGCGGGAGTTCCTACGAGCAGTACTTC. This translates into CASSRGGSSYEQYF.

This clonotype was found a few times. The gene calls are TRBV19 and TRBJ1-2; D gene ambiguous. CDR3 length equals 15 residues. The germline V gene encodes CDR1 LNHDA and CDR2 SQIVND (reference sequence). V was cut by 7 bases and J by 4 bases, with 19 bases left in between. CDR3 in amino acids: CASTPADESPYGYTF. The DNA of the CDR3 is TGTGCCAGTACCCCGGCTGATGAGAGCCCCTATGGCTACACCTTC.

This clonotype was observed a few times. The V gene is TRBV28, the J gene TRBJ1-2, with D perhaps matching TRBD1 (5 bases). V lost 6 bases and J 3 bases, leaving 5 bases between the germline ends. Germline V gene sequence: CDR1 MDHEN, CDR2 SYDVKM. The CDR3 runs to 11 residues. CDR3 sequence reads: CASRTDYGYTF. Here the CDR3 DNA reads TGTGCCAGCAGGACAGACTATGGCTACACCTTC.

The chain combines TRBV11-3 with TRBJ2-2; D is perhaps TRBD2 (6 bases). This CDR3 spans 16 amino acids. The V end lost 5 bases, the J end lost 4 bases, and 17 bases lay between the germline ends. Germline values: CDR1 SGHNT, CDR2 YENEEA. The CDR3 DNA follows: TGTGCCAGCAGCCCACCGGGACGGGGGAGCACCGGGGAGCTGTTTTTT. Its translation: CASSPPGRGSTGELFF.

This clonotype was seen ten or more times. The CDR3 region has the DNA TGCAGTGCTAGATCGGGCAGTACCCACTACGAGCAGTACTTC. Its protein is CSARSGSTHYEQYF. V is TRBV20-1 and J is TRBJ2-7; D unresolved. This CDR3 comprises 14 residues. Germline V gene sequence: CDR1 DFQATT, CDR2 SNEGSKA (reference sequence). The V end was cut by 2 bases, the J end by 3 bases, with 14 bases between.

This clonotype was seen many times. The chain couples TRBV6-1 to TRBJ2-7, with D perhaps being TRBD1 or TRBD2 (5 bases each). Germline V lookup: CDR1 MNHNS, CDR2 SASEGT. The ends were cut back, 11 bases at V and 1 base at J, with 21 bases in the middle. The CDR3 runs to 15 residues. CDR3 loop: CAGSGRWTDSYEQYF. As DNA, the CDR3 is TGTGCCGGATCGGGACGATGGACGGATTCCTACGAGCAGTACTTC.

This clonotype has a count of ten or more. This chain links TRBV7-9 with TRBJ2-3; D possibly matches TRBD1 or TRBD2 (5 bases each). The CDR3 has 15 residues. CDR1 and CDR2 (germline): SEHNR, FQNEAQ (reference sequence). Trimming removed 1 base at V and 4 bases at J, with 12 bases between. The CDR3 loop reads CASSLVVGDADTQYF. The CDR3 DNA reads as TGTGCCAGCAGCTTAGTTGTCGGGGACGCAGATACGCAGTATTTT.

This clonotype was detected only a few times. J is TRBJ2-7 and V is TRBV27; unclear D gene. The V and J ends lost 3 bases and 4 bases respectively, with 13 bases between them. From germline, CDR1 is MNHEY and CDR2 SMNVEV (reference sequence). The CDR3 is made up of 14 amino acids. CDR3 nucleotide sequence: TGTGCCAGCAGTTTTTCAGTTGCGCTTTACGAGCAGTACTTC. Translation: CASSFSVALYEQYF.

In this sample, this clonotype turned up a few times. The V gene is TRBV5-4, the J gene TRBJ1-1, with TRBD1 matching over 7 bases. The ends lost 2 bases at V and 3 bases at J; junction bases unmatched: 7. The length of the CDR3 is 15 residues. Looked up from germline, CDR1 is SGHNT and CDR2 is YYREEE (reference sequence). The CDR3 here is CASSFRSGGDTEAFF. In DNA, the CDR3 is TGTGCCAGCAGCTTTCGGTCAGGGGGAGACACTGAAGCTTTCTTT. The full variable domain, completed using reference TRBV5-4 and TRBJ1-1, is ETGVTQSPTHLIKTRGQQVTLRCSSQSGHNTVSWYQQALGQGPQFIFQYYREEENGRGNFPPRFSGLQFPNYSSELNVNALELDDSALYLCASSFRSGGDTEAFFGQGTRLTVV.

The chain employs TRBV9 and TRBJ2-7, with D maybe TRBD1 (6 bases). CDR3 length: 16 amino acids. Trimming shortened V by 0 bases and J by 0 bases, and 13 bases separated the two germline ends. Germline CDR1 reads SGDLS; CDR2 reads YYNGEE. The CDR3 DNA is TGTGCCAGCAGCGTAGGTTTGGGACATTTCTCCTACGAGCAGTACTTC. Protein sequence: CASSVGLGHFSYEQYF. Full variable domain (missing parts from reference TRBV9 and TRBJ2-7): DSGVTQTPKHLITATGQRVTLRCSPRSGDLSVYWYQQSLDQGLQFLIQYYNGEERAKGNILERFSAQQFPDLHSELNLSSLELGDSALYFCASSVGLGHFSYEQYFGPGTRLTVT.

The CDR3 nucleotides are TGCAGCGTTGGAGGGTCAGGGGGTTCTGATGAGCAGTTCTTC. It translates to CSVGGSGGSDEQFF. The chain is built from TRBV29-1 and TRBJ2-1; TRBD1 aligns across 7 bases. CDR1 is SQVTM, CDR2 ANQGSEA, per germline. The CDR3 is 14 amino acids. V lost 4 bases, J lost 8 bases, and 11 bases stayed unmatched.

CDR3 sequence: CSARGIRLYGYTF. CDR3 nucleotide sequence: TGCAGTGCTAGAGGGATCAGGTTATATGGCTACACCTTC. This chain uses TRBV20-1 with TRBJ1-2; D remains unclear. The V end was cut by 1 base, the J end by 5 bases, with 11 bases between. CDR1 is DFQATT, CDR2 SNEGSKA, per germline (reference sequence). This CDR3 has 13 residues.

This clonotype was observed at least ten times. This chain joins TRBV7-6 and TRBJ2-7; no firm D call. V was trimmed by 1 base and J by 4 bases, leaving 8 bases between them. The length of the CDR3 is 13 residues. Germline CDR1 SGHVS, CDR2 FNYEAQ. The CDR3 nucleotides are TGTGCCAGCAGCTTAGGACCGGATTACGAGCAGTACTTC. Protein product: CASSLGPDYEQYF.

In this sample, this clonotype turned up a few times. V gene TRBV3-1 combines with J gene TRBJ1-2; D might be TRBD1 (5 bases). The CDR3 contains 14 residues. The V gene's germline CDR1 is LGHDT and CDR2 YNNKEL (reference sequence). V was clipped by 1 base and J by 4 bases, with 10 bases between them. The CDR3: CASSQAGGGYGYTF. CDR3 DNA sequence: TGTGCCAGCAGCCAAGCGGGGGGTGGCTATGGCTACACCTTC.